The 27 T cell receptor beta chains presented below share a single source sample, sequenced in a study of vaccination and CD4 T cells after COVID-19. Researchers used the Oncomine TCR Beta short-read assay to sequence DNA from cultured CD4+ T cells. Each CDR3 protein is one row after TCRdb ran MiXCR on the PCR reads. The table has nearly 20,000 distinct CDR3 sequences, about 80% seen once. Treatment noted: roughly nine-day PBMC culture with coronavirus spike peptide pools or control peptides (ViraFEST assay). Their antigens remain unidentified. The sample in question was CD4+ T cells from blood, cultured in vitro, obtained after SARS-CoV-2 vaccination. The origin of the receptors is a human donor who received a COVID-19 vaccine.

The chain joins TRBV27 to TRBJ1-1; D is ambiguous. The V and J ends lost 2 bases and 2 bases respectively, with 15 bases between them. Germline CDR1 reads MNHEY; CDR2 reads SMNVEV (reference sequence). This CDR3 spans 16 amino acids. CDR3 in DNA: TGTGCCAGCAGTTTACTCCCCGGCAGGCGAAACACTGAAGCTTTCTTT. Its translation is CASSLLPGRRNTEAFF.

This rearrangement joins TRBV30 to TRBJ1-3; maybe TRBD1 (6 bases). In germline, CDR1 is GTSNPN, CDR2 SVGIG (reference sequence). This CDR3 spans 15 amino acids. The V end lost 5 bases, the J end lost 4 bases, and 18 bases lay between the germline ends. Here the CDR3 reads CAWRDKGGRGNTIYF. The CDR3 coding sequence is TGTGCCTGGCGGGACAAGGGAGGGAGAGGAAACACCATATATTTT.

This clonotype was found once. The J gene is TRBJ2-7, the V gene TRBV2; TRBD2 agrees at 8 bases. Unmatched junction bases numbered 9, after V lost 8 bases and J lost 0 bases. Looked up from germline, CDR1 is SNHLY and CDR2 is FYNNEI. The CDR3 sequence is 15 residues long. Here the CDR3 reads CASSSRGTSSYEQYF. CDR3 bases: TGTGCCAGCTCATCGAGGGGGACTAGCTCCTACGAGCAGTACTTC.

This clonotype appeared a few times. The gene calls are TRBV30 and TRBJ1-5, with D maybe TRBD1 (5 bases). Germline V gene lookup returns CDR1 GTSNPN and CDR2 SVGIG (reference sequence). The CDR3 sequence is 13 residues long. Trimming took off 1 base at V and 5 bases at J, with 9 bases between the two ends. CDR3 in DNA: TGTGCCTGGAGTGGGGGGGAGGATCAGCCCCAGCATTTT. Translation: CAWSGGEDQPQHF.

This clonotype has a handful of counts. V is TRBV10-3 and J is TRBJ1-6; TRBD1 aligns across 7 bases. J gave up 7 bases and V 4 bases, and 1 base lay outside the gene matches. Germline V gene data show CDR1 as ENHRY and CDR2 as SYGVKD. The CDR3 sequence is 13 residues long. For the CDR3, the DNA is TGTGCCATCAGTGTGGGACAGAATTCACCCCTCCACTTT. Translating it yields CAISVGQNSPLHF.

This chain links TRBV19 with TRBJ1-2; D is possibly TRBD1 (5 bases). Trimming took off 10 bases at V and 3 bases at J, with 18 bases between the two ends. This CDR3 has 14 residues. Germline lookup yields CDR1 LNHDA and CDR2 SQIVND (reference sequence). The CDR3 loop is CATATAPGYYGYTF. The CDR3 DNA reads TGTGCCACCGCGACAGCCCCCGGGTACTATGGCTACACCTTC.

This chain joins TRBV20-1 and TRBJ1-2, with D uncertain. This CDR3 region has 11 residues. Per germline, CDR1 DFQATT and CDR2 SNEGSKA (reference sequence). Trimming cost V 8 bases and J 7 bases, with 14 bases left between them. In DNA form, the CDR3 reads TGCAGTTCCCGCAGGCCCCGTGGCTACACCTTC. This translates into CSSRRPRGYTF.

This clonotype was counted only a few times. The rearrangement uses TRBV24-1 and TRBJ2-3; 8 bases map to TRBD1. CDR1 and CDR2 (germline): KGHDR, SFDVKD. The CDR3 totals 19 residues. With 0 bases clipped from V and 6 bases from J, the junction kept 16 bases outside the gene matches. CDR3 nucleotides: TGTGCCACCAGTGATTTGAGCCGCAGGGGGCCTGTGCCCGTCGATACGCAGTATTTT. Translating it yields CATSDLSRRGPVPVDTQYF.

The chain joins TRBV7-7 to TRBJ2-1, with TRBD2 matching over 8 bases. The CDR3 has 15 residues. The germline V gene has CDR1 SSHAT and CDR2 FNYEAQ (reference sequence). Trimming at V came to 2 bases and at J to 6 bases, leaving 6 bases not matched to a gene. Here the CDR3 DNA reads TGTGCCAGCAGCTTACGCCCAGCGGGGGTCAATGAGCAGTTCTTC. Residues: CASSLRPAGVNEQFF.

The chain employs TRBV19 and TRBJ1-1, with D unresolved. V lost 3 bases and J lost 5, with 13 bases in between. The CDR3 extends over 14 amino acids. The V gene's germline CDR1 is LNHDA and CDR2 SQIVND (reference sequence). The CDR3 reads CASSIRKGSTEAFF. The DNA of the CDR3 is TGTGCCAGTAGTATTAGGAAGGGTTCGACTGAAGCTTTCTTT.

The chain joins TRBV30 to TRBJ1-6; TRBD1 is a possible D gene (5 bases). The CDR3 is made up of 14 amino acids. Germline lookup yields CDR1 GTSNPN and CDR2 SVGIG (reference sequence). Trimming cost V 3 bases and J 10 bases, with 16 bases left between them. The CDR3: CAWSGRGVWSPLHF. CDR3 DNA: TGTGCCTGGAGCGGAAGGGGCGTTTGGTCACCCCTCCACTTT.

This chain uses TRBV19 with TRBJ1-5, with D tentatively TRBD1 (5 bases). Trimming shortened V by 3 bases and J by 0 bases, and 15 bases separated the two germline ends. Germline loops: CDR1 LNHDA, CDR2 SQIVND (reference sequence). The CDR3 loop spans 17 amino acids. The CDR3 loop reads CASSMEWGADSNQPQHF. The CDR3 coding sequence is TGTGCCAGTAGTATGGAGTGGGGCGCGGATAGCAATCAGCCCCAGCATTTT.

This clonotype occurred once. This chain connects TRBV30 to TRBJ1-2; perhaps TRBD1 as D (6 bases). The CDR3 has 13 residues. Trimming shortened V by 0 bases and J by 6 bases, and 11 bases separated the two germline ends. Germline V gene lookup returns CDR1 GTSNPN and CDR2 SVGIG (reference sequence). The CDR3 reads CAWSVKGGDGYTF. CDR3 DNA: TGTGCCTGGAGTGTCAAGGGGGGCGATGGCTACACCTTC.

The chain uses TRBV30 and TRBJ1-6; 10 bases map to TRBD1. The CDR3 is made up of 16 amino acids. Germline trimming cut 2 bases from V and 8 bases from J; bases unmatched to any gene: 9. From germline, CDR1 is GTSNPN and CDR2 SVGIG (reference sequence). CDR3 in DNA: TGTGCCTGGAGTATAAGACAGGGGGCCCCTGATTCACCCCTCCACTTT. It codes for CAWSIRQGAPDSPLHF.

Only a few counts were recorded for this clonotype. This sequence joins TRBV25-1 and TRBJ1-6, with 9 bases aligning to TRBD1. With V trimmed by 10 bases and J by 9 bases, 16 bases remained unmatched. The CDR3 is made up of 16 amino acids. Germline CDR1 reads MGHDK; CDR2 reads SYGVNS. The DNA of the CDR3 is TGTGCCACTAAACCTACAGGGGGCAATCCAAGTTCACCCCTCCACTTT. Translation: CATKPTGGNPSSPLHF.

The CDR3, as DNA: TGTGCCAGCAGCTTATGGGGGACTAGCGAATATACGCAGTATTTT. It translates to CASSLWGTSEYTQYF. The V gene is TRBV7-3, the J gene TRBJ2-3; 10 bases map to TRBD2. Looked up from germline, CDR1 is SGHTA and CDR2 is FQGTGA. This CDR3 has 15 residues. The trim removed 2 bases at V and 7 bases at J, leaving 6 bases unmatched.

This clonotype was recorded once. The V call is TRBV2, the J call TRBJ2-2; 7 nucleotides align to TRBD1. The V gene's germline CDR1 is SNHLY and CDR2 FYNNEI. Trimming cost V 6 bases and J 1 base; bases outside gene matches: 2. This CDR3 has 14 residues. CDR3 bases: TGTGCCAGCAGGGGGGACAGGAACACCGGGGAGCTGTTTTTT. It encodes CASRGDRNTGELFF.

In its sample, this clonotype was seen once. The chain employs TRBV25-1 and TRBJ1-6, with D uncertain. The CDR3 length is 14 residues. Germline V CDR1 and CDR2: MGHDK, SYGVNS. The germline V and J ends were trimmed by 1 base and 10 bases, with 11 bases remaining between them. The CDR3 is CASSESGFGSPLHF. As DNA, the CDR3 is TGTGCCAGCAGTGAATCCGGGTTTGGCTCACCCCTCCACTTT.

The genes are TRBV5-1 and TRBJ1-1; 12 bases align to TRBD1. Germline V gene data show CDR1 as SGHRS and CDR2 as YFSETQ. The CDR3 sequence is 16 residues long. The ends lost 4 bases at V and 6 bases at J; junction bases unmatched: 10. CDR3 in DNA: TGCGCCAGCAGCCCTGGGACAGGGGGCCCCAATGCTGAAGCTTTCTTT. Its protein product is CASSPGTGGPNAEAFF.

The rearrangement joins TRBV5-1 to TRBJ2-5, with TRBD2 as a possible D gene (5 bases). The V and J ends lost 2 bases and 1 base respectively, with 12 bases between them. This CDR3 has 15 residues. Looked up from germline, CDR1 is SGHRS and CDR2 is YFSETQ. The CDR3 DNA sequence: TGCGCCAGCAGCTTACCCCGGGGTAGCCAAGAGACCCAGTACTTC. This translates into CASSLPRGSQETQYF. The variable domain in full, with the rest retrieved from reference TRBV5-1 and TRBJ2-5, is KAGVTQTPRYLIKTRGQQVTLSCSPISGHRSVSWYQQTPGQGLQFLFEYFSETQRNKGNFPGRFSGRQFSNSRSEMNVSTLELGDSALYLCASSLPRGSQETQYFGPGTRLLVL.

The chain couples TRBV2 to TRBJ1-1; maybe TRBD1 (6 bases). The CDR3 has 13 residues. V lost 8 bases and J lost 0, with 10 bases in between. CDR1 and CDR2 from the germline V gene are SNHLY and FYNNEI. CDR3 amino acids: CASFGQLNTEAFF. CDR3 in DNA: TGTGCCAGCTTTGGACAGCTGAACACTGAAGCTTTCTTT.

This clonotype was found a few times. The chain uses TRBV27 and TRBJ1-1; 7 bases map to TRBD1. Germline values: CDR1 MNHEY, CDR2 SMNVEV (reference sequence). This CDR3 comprises 15 residues. After removal of 0 bases from V and 8 bases from J, the junction contained 9 bases not matched to a gene. In DNA, the CDR3 is TGTGCCAGCAGTTTATCTAGACAGGGAGCCTCCGAAGCTTTCTTT. Amino acids: CASSLSRQGASEAFF.

The rearrangement uses TRBV24-1 and TRBJ1-2, with TRBD1 matching over 9 bases. The V gene end was trimmed by 3 bases and the J gene end by 8 bases; junction bases not matched to a gene: 9. The germline V gene has CDR1 KGHDR and CDR2 SFDVKD. The CDR3 runs to 15 residues. CDR3 sequence (DNA): TGTGCCACCAGTGATGCACAGGGGGCTTATGGAGGCTACACCTTC. This gives the protein CATSDAQGAYGGYTF.

The rearrangement uses TRBV24-1 and TRBJ2-3; D may be TRBD1 (6 bases). Germline V lookup: CDR1 KGHDR, CDR2 SFDVKD. V was cut by 6 bases and J by 3 bases, with 15 bases left in between. The CDR3 has 15 residues. The CDR3 reads CATSTGTKNTDTQYF. CDR3 nucleotide sequence: TGTGCCACCAGTACGGGGACAAAGAATACAGATACGCAGTATTTT.

The chain recombines TRBV24-1 with TRBJ1-5; D is possibly TRBD1 (6 bases). This CDR3 region has 16 residues. Trimming pared 3 bases from V and 2 bases from J, leaving 13 bases between. Germline V gene sequence: CDR1 KGHDR, CDR2 SFDVKD. In DNA form, the CDR3 reads TGTGCCACCAGTGATGGGGGCAAACAGGGCAATCAGCCCCAGCATTTT. This sequence encodes CATSDGGKQGNQPQHF.

This clonotype was counted a few times. The J gene is TRBJ1-3, the V gene TRBV7-8, with D possibly being TRBD1 (6 bases). CDR1 is SGHVS, CDR2 FQNEAQ, per germline. V was shortened by 6 bases and J by 0 bases, with 15 bases between the two germline ends. The CDR3 spans 16 residues. The CDR3 sequence: CASSRRTASSGNTIYF. The CDR3 nucleotides are TGTGCCAGCAGTAGAAGGACAGCCAGCTCTGGAAACACCATATATTTT.

The chain links TRBV5-6 to TRBJ2-3, with 9 bases matching TRBD2. The CDR3 spans 17 residues. J gave up 2 bases and V 4 bases, and 11 bases lay outside the gene matches. CDR1 and CDR2 from the germline V gene are SGHDT and YYEEEE. For the CDR3, the DNA is TGTGCCAGCAGCCCTCGTTACCGCGGGGGGGACACAGATACGCAGTATTTT. It specifies CASSPRYRGGDTDTQYF.